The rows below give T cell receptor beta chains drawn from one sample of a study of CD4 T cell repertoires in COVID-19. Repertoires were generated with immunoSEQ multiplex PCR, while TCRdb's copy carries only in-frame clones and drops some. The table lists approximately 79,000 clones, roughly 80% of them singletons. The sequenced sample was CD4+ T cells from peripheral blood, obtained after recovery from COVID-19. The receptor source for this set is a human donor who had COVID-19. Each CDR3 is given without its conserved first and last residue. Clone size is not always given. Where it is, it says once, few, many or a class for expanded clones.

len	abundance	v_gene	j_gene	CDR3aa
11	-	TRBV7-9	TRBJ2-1	ASSFGLHNEQF
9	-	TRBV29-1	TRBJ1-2	SVGSVGGYT
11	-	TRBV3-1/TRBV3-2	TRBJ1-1	ASSRRGYTEAF
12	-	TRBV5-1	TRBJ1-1	ASSLSLGNTEAF
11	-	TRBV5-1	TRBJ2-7	ASRPAGTIEQY
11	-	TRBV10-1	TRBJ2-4	ASSARQGGIQY
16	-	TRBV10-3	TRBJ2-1	AISESTLRGRSSNEQF
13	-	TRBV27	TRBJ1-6	ASRVEVRRSSPLH
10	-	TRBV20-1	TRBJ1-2	SASRGDYGYT
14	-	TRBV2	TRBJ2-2	ASSERVGVNTGELF
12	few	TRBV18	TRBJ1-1	ASRRQSSNTEAF
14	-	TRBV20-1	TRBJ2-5	SASRSGLAGEETQY
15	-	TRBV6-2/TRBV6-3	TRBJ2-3	ASSYSGTAGGFDTQY
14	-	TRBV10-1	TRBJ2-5	ASSDGLAGGSVTQY
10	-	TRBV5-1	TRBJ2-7	ASSLTQVEQY
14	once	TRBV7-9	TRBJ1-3	ASSLWQGALGNTIY
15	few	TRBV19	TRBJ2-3	ASSITFGSGGAMAQY
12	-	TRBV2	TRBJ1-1	ASSELQGAAEAF
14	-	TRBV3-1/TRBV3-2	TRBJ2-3	ASSLRLAGGTDTQY
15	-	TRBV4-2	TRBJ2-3	ASSQEGRLWYTDTQY
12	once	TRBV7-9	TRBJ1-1	ASSLAGPNTEAF
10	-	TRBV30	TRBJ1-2	AWSPQSYGYT
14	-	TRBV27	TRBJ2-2	ASSPDRGGRTGELF
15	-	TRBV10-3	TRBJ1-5	AISESRGGQTNQPQH
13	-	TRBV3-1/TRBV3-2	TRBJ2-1	ASSHKGTVVNEQF
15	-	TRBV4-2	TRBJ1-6	ASSHSTGQGNNSPLH
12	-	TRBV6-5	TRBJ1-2	ASRRGQGEYGYT
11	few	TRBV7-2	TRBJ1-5	ASSFGVRQPQH
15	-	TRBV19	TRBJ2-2	ASSIDSAGVLAGELF
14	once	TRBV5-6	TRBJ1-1	ASSLGLGQMNTEAF